The present T cell receptor beta chain was sequenced within a study of blood T cell repertoires in COVID-19 (dated by TCRdb to about 2020). Regarding the study in general: The collaborator samples originated in the United States, Italy and Spain and spanned the acute and convalescent phases of COVID-19. Sample metadata almost always included a de-identified subject ID, COVID-19 status, age in years and sex. A freely available public database, intended as a resource for researchers studying the immune response to SARS-CoV-2, is where the repertoires were released. Subjects who had been exposed to COVID-19, were actively infected with it, or had recovered from it provided the deeply sampled blood TCRbeta repertoires that made up the dataset. HLA class I and class II types, where available, came from metadata supplied by the sample provider rather than from assay-based typing. The samples were drawn from the first 160 participants of the ongoing ImmuneRACE study and from 1,254 subjects provided by 6 global collaborators. The prospective study material was composed of cDNA or gDNA derived from T cells, B-cell-depleted T cells, or PBMCs. Points the paper makes about the study in general: Clinical and demographic metadata were provided uncurated, with the amount varying by source and participant.

Another Seattle source contributed samples from volunteer blood donors who had recovered from COVID-19. The collaborating institutions used their own protocols to collect whole blood in K2EDTA tubes. Collaborator samples were shipped for TCRbeta analysis as frozen whole blood, isolated PBMCs, or DNA extracted from either sample type. Trimming removed 2 bases from V and 2 bases from J, leaving 9 bases between the germline ends. The CDR3 contains 14 residues, cysteine and phenylalanine counted. Only the CDR3 DNA is retained, 42 bases long and in frame from the first base. The germline V gene yields SGHVS for CDR1 and FQNEAQ for CDR2. This clone turned up a few times. Its antigen is unknown. No clone much larger than this one lies a single base away; base qualities are absent. TCRbeta CDR3 regions were amplified from genomic DNA using the immunoSEQ Assay, a bias-controlled multiplex PCR. The original methods were these. The number of nucleated cells in each sample was estimated by amplification of reference gene primers within the assay. To quantify the absolute abundance of each unique TCRbeta CDR3 rearrangement, sequence reads were collapsed and filtered. For each sample, productive Simpson clonality was calculated as the square root of Simpson's diversity index across productive rearrangements. TCRdb retrieved this table from immuneACCESS and kept in-frame rearrangements only. Not all clones are present; in checked studies, unresolved V genes account for under half, and no reason is known for the remainder. Clone size and V and J calls were adopted from that table, with D and trimming inferred from the DNA. The sample table shows hundreds of thousands of clones, and about four fifths are seen once. 9.4% of the sample comes from the top ten.

This receptor was obtained from a woman between 45 and 65 years old who had recovered from COVID-19. The chain is made from TRBV7-8 and TRBJ1-2; no confident D gene assignment can be made. Input material: peripheral blood. The DNA sequence is as follows: TGTGCCAGCAGCTTATGGGAGGGCAACTATGGCTACACCTTC. Translated, this is CASSLWEGNYGYTF. The reference TRBV7-8 and TRBJ1-2 proteins fill in what lies around the CDR3, so the full variable domain reads GAGVSQSPRYKVAKRGQDVALRCDPISGHVSLFWYQQALGQGPEFLTYFQNEAQLDKSGLPSDRFFAERPEGSVSTLKIQRTQQEDSAVYLCASSLWEGNYGYTFGSGTRLTVV.